This T cell receptor beta chain derives from a study of Tregs in tolerant kidney transplant recipients (dated by TCRdb to the late 2010s). Context from the whole study: The transplants used related donors along with nonmyeloablative bone marrow transplantation, and in the human trials mixed chimerism was transient. The study used TCRbeta sequencing to identify donor-specific regulatory T cells before combined kidney and bone marrow transplantation, then tracked those cells after transplant.

For TCRbeta CDR3 sequencing, genomic DNA from the sorted cells was extracted using the QIAGEN DNeasy Blood and Tissue Kit. High-throughput TCRbeta CDR3 sequencing, including PCR amplification with bias correction and internal controls, was performed commercially through immunoSEQ. The authors processed their data as follows. Unique productive TCRbeta sequences were defined by CDR3 nucleotide sequence where primers matched, otherwise by CDR3 amino acid sequence with Vbeta and Jbeta genes. To correct for sorting error, sequences found in more than one sorted population at a frequency ratio of 2:1 or less were discarded, and the remaining shared sequences were assigned to the population with the higher frequency. Donor-reactive sequences were defined as at least 5-fold expanded in CFSE-low cells versus unstimulated cells, with frequency of at least 0.01% in CFSE-low cells. Jensen-Shannon divergence calculated on the top 100 TCRbeta sequences ranked by frequency was used to measure repertoire divergence. For samples with multiple sequencing runs, sorting error was corrected separately for each run before the runs were pooled. This immuneACCESS table, as held by TCRdb, lists in-frame sequences with V and J called but not all clones. Of the missing ones, under half trace to an unresolved V gene in checked studies; the others have no known cause. The V and J calls and clone size were taken over from that table, and D and trimming were inferred from the DNA. Recorded for this sample are over 50,000 clones; approximately 83% of them occurred a single time. Together, the top ten hold roughly 2% of the sample.

This sample's time point label indicates: blood sample drawn before combined kidney and bone marrow transplant. Thawed PBMCs were FACS-sorted into unstimulated Tregs (CD4+CD25+CD127-), CD4+ non-Tregs (CD4+CD25-), CD4 cells and CD8 cells. Prior to Treg sorting, thawed PBMCs were rested overnight at 37 degrees C with 200 IU/ml IL-2. The patients were a handful of recipients of combined kidney and bone marrow transplants from the ITN036ST trial, and samples were available only for these trial subjects. Healthy control blood was processed to PBMCs by Ficoll density gradient and cryopreserved, and patient PBMCs were collected before and after transplant. In regard to this clone: Its specific antigen is unknown. The input lacks base qualities; no much larger clone sits a single base away.

What the research found in general, with its limitations: Biological reproducibility was not directly assessed, although technical replication error appeared to be minimal. For some patients the PCR primers changed over time, which made it impossible to compare the samples from those patients at the nucleotide level. Because the study included only a small number of patients, the results must be confirmed in larger populations and under other immunosuppression protocols. Donor-specific Treg expansion exceeded global Treg expansion in tolerant patients, suggesting antigen-driven rather than nonspecific expansion. Expanding Tregs with activated donor B cells appeared to identify the most biologically relevant and donor-specific TCRbeta repertoire.

The germline V end is reduced by 3 bases and the J end by 6 bases; junction bases left unmatched: 3. Via the germline V gene, CDR1 is SGHRS and CDR2 YFSETQ. From the cysteine up to the phenylalanine, the CDR3 has a length of 15 residues. This entry keeps only the CDR3 DNA: 45 bases, framed from base 1. This sequence uses TRBV5-1 and TRBJ2-3; a stretch of 14 junction bases matches TRBD2. The receptor's source is a human donor who received a combined kidney and bone marrow transplant. This sample comprised Tregs from blood, obtained before the transplant. The DNA sequence follows: TGCGCCAGCAGCTGGGGGACTAGCGGGGGTGATACGCAGTATTTT. Its protein is CASSWGTSGGDTQYF.